This T cell receptor beta chain originates from a study of blood T cell repertoires in COVID-19. Study-wide context: Researchers got acute and convalescent COVID-19 samples from the United States, Italy and Spain. The cDNA or gDNA used as material had been derived from T cells, B-cell-depleted T cells, or PBMCs.

J gave up 3 bases and V 1 base, and 5 bases lay outside the gene matches. Per germline, CDR1 SGHDT and CDR2 YYEEEE. This CDR3 has 16 residues. This clone was recorded a few times. Methods used by the authors: Nucleated cell counts were estimated from reference gene primer amplification. TCRdb's copy holds only in-frame clones and misses some; the assay was immunoSEQ multiplex PCR. From that table come the V and J calls and clone size; the DNA was used to work out D and trimming. The sample contains some 140,000 clones, around 87% of which appear only once. Sequencing used peripheral blood. The V and J genes are TRBV5-6 and TRBJ1-5; 9 nucleotides agree with TRBD1. This TCR was recovered from a man aged 45 to 65 with active COVID-19. The CDR3 protein is CASSLFGTGNNQPQHF. CDR3 coding DNA: TGTGCCAGCAGCTTGTTCGGGACAGGGAACAATCAGCCCCAGCATTTT. The full variable domain, with the rest looked up from reference TRBV5-6 and TRBJ1-5, is DAGVTQSPTHLIKTRGQQVTLRCSPKSGHDTVSWYQQALGQGPQFIFQYYEEEERQRGNFPDRFSGHQFPNYSSELNVNALLLGDSALYLCASSLFGTGNNQPQHFGDGTRLSIL.